This T cell receptor (beta chain) came from a study of cytomegalovirus exposure and HLA in healthy donors. Whole-study context: The study's early data release held around 85 million unique TCRs from HLA-typed donors.

Details on this clone: The antigen is undetermined.

Whereas donors were nominally healthy upon sampling, unrecorded immune exposures were probable. Findings of the study overall: Specific recognition of CMV antigens was confirmed in vitro for three chains (all CMV-associated).

The PCR employed 60 Vbeta primers together with 13 Jbeta primers. The method was immunoSEQ multiplex PCR; TCRdb's version includes in-frame clones alone and lacks a portion of them. The table includes some 150,000 clones, about 77% detected once. This CDR3 contains 17 residues. V lost 0 bases, J lost 6 bases, and 18 bases lay in between. Germline values: CDR1 LGHNT, CDR2 FRNRAP. The sample consisted of PBMCs. The TCR comes from a male donor in good health and CMV-seronegative. The chain is built from TRBV12-5 and TRBJ2-4, with D possibly matching TRBD2 (6 bases). CDR3 protein: CASGLVPSGLGGNIQYF. The CDR3 DNA is TGTGCTAGTGGTTTGGTACCCTCCGGACTGGGGGGAAACATTCAGTACTTC.